The TCR beta chain under discussion was sequenced for a study of cytomegalovirus exposure and HLA in healthy donors. Overall study findings and caveats: Researchers reported in a later analysis that a missense DCLRE1C variant was tied to TCR beta V- and J-gene trimming.

The PCR was carried out with 60 Vbeta primers and 13 Jbeta primers. The method was immunoSEQ multiplex PCR; TCRdb's version includes in-frame clones alone and lacks a portion of them. This table has approximately 150,000 clones, over 55% appearing once. Germline CDR1 and CDR2: LGHNA and YSLEER. This CDR3 has 13 amino acids. Trimming shortened V by 6 bases and J by 5 bases, and 14 bases separated the two germline ends. For this clone: The antigen is undetermined.

The rearrangement joins TRBV4-3 to TRBJ2-7, with no clear D. Sequenced input: PBMCs. This receptor was taken from a man aged 40-50 years in good health and CMV-seronegative. The CDR3 reads CASSHGVMNEQYF. The CDR3 bases are TGCGCCAGCAGTCACGGAGTAATGAACGAGCAGTACTTC.